This is a list of T cell receptor beta chains from one sample in a study of CD8+ T cells in alopecia areata. Only in-frame clones appear in the TCRdb table, and some are missing; sequencing was by immunoSEQ multiplex PCR. Among about 150,000 clones listed, 40% to 50% were seen once. The specimen was CD4+ T cells sorted from blood. Source of these receptors: a human donor with alopecia areata. Each CDR3 is given with its conserved first and last residue. Clone size is stated in some rows and not others, as once, few, many or a class when expanded.

size: -
V: TRBV25-1
J: TRBJ2-2
CDR3: CASSPGAGGNTGELFF

size: -
V: TRBV7-9
J: TRBJ2-5
CDR3: CASSPLTGQETQYF

size: -
V: TRBV7-9
J: TRBJ2-3
CDR3: CASSSTSEGTDTQYF

size: -
V: TRBV6-6
J: TRBJ1-2
CDR3: CASSTWTANYGYTF

size: -
V: TRBV18
J: TRBJ1-2
CDR3: CASSPLQGARGYTF

size: -
V: TRBV30
J: TRBJ1-1
CDR3: CAWRPATEAFF

size: few
V: TRBV11-2
J: TRBJ2-4
CDR3: CASSLDGATKNIQYF

size: few
V: TRBV25-1
J: TRBJ2-7
CDR3: CASSPGTSYEQYF

size: few
V: TRBV28
J: TRBJ2-2
CDR3: CALGANTGELFF

size: -
V: TRBV5-4
J: TRBJ2-7
CDR3: CASSLEGTGAYEQYF

size: few
V: TRBV29-1
J: TRBJ1-5
CDR3: CSVSPDGDGQPQHF

size: -
V: TRBV29-1
J: TRBJ1-1
CDR3: CGVFRTGSYNEAFF

size: -
V: TRBV11-2
J: TRBJ2-7
CDR3: CASSLGGLGSHSTPYEQYF

size: -
V: TRBV2
J: TRBJ2-3
CDR3: CASREDRGNTDTQYF

size: -
V: TRBV2
J: TRBJ2-5
CDR3: CAAAVQETQYF

size: -
V: TRBV2
J: TRBJ2-7
CDR3: CASSNGPGTTYEQYF

size: -
V: TRBV7-3
J: TRBJ2-5
CDR3: CASSTDSERRGTQYF

size: few
V: TRBV5-1
J: TRBJ2-2
CDR3: CASSPDSVGELFF

size: -
V: TRBV11-2
J: TRBJ2-3
CDR3: CASSVGLFTDTQYF

size: few
V: TRBV23-1
J: TRBJ1-3
CDR3: CASSHRTGGNTIYF

size: -
V: TRBV7-2
J: TRBJ2-5
CDR3: CASSSGPLGTQYF

size: -
V: TRBV5-1
J: TRBJ2-7
CDR3: CASSQGGYEQYF

size: -
V: TRBV7-9
J: TRBJ2-1
CDR3: CASSIRTSYNEQFF

size: -
V: TRBV5-1
J: TRBJ1-2
CDR3: CASSFQGLGDGYTF

size: -
V: TRBV5-1
J: TRBJ2-1
CDR3: CASSLRQGLSEQFF

size: -
V: TRBV9
J: TRBJ2-6
CDR3: CASRESGANVLTF

size: -
V: TRBV5-1
J: TRBJ2-5
CDR3: CASSLEGYQETQYF

size: few
V: TRBV29-1
J: TRBJ2-4
CDR3: CSVEDPYSIAKNIQYF

size: few
V: TRBV6-6
J: TRBJ2-1
CDR3: CASSLSGEQFF

size: -
V: TRBV18
J: TRBJ1-1
CDR3: CASSRGLNTEAFF

size: -
V: TRBV30
J: TRBJ2-2
CDR3: CAWSPARTGGNGELFF

size: -
V: TRBV2
J: TRBJ2-1
CDR3: CASRQNSGSSYNEQFF

size: few
V: TRBV29-1
J: TRBJ2-7
CDR3: CSVVRDRLPYEQYF

size: -
V: TRBV2
J: TRBJ1-5
CDR3: CASSVEGYGNQPQHF

size: few
V: TRBV28
J: TRBJ2-1
CDR3: CASSFGRYEGGNEQFF

size: -
V: TRBV28
J: TRBJ2-1
CDR3: CASSLPFGQGAYNEQFF

size: -
V: TRBV29-1
J: TRBJ1-2
CDR3: CSVHGGQGGYTF

size: -
V: TRBV5-1
J: TRBJ2-3
CDR3: CASSLPSGRADTQYF

size: -
V: TRBV7-3
J: TRBJ2-7
CDR3: CASRYLASLGSYEQYF

size: -
V: TRBV30
J: TRBJ1-1
CDR3: CAWSVQGAPEAFF

size: -
V: TRBV30
J: TRBJ2-5
CDR3: CAWSVAGTGTQYF

size: -
V: TRBV29-1
J: TRBJ2-2
CDR3: CSVNRDTGELFF

size: -
V: TRBV16
J: TRBJ1-1
CDR3: CASSPRGSAFF

size: once
V: TRBV6-5
J: TRBJ2-1
CDR3: CASSYSTGLYNNEQFF

size: few
V: TRBV28
J: TRBJ2-1
CDR3: CASSSTRRRVRSYNEQFF

size: -
V: TRBV30
J: TRBJ1-1
CDR3: CAWSTQQNTEAFF

size: few
V: TRBV5-1
J: TRBJ2-1
CDR3: CASSFTSGAYNEQFF

size: -
V: TRBV29-1
J: TRBJ2-7
CDR3: CSVALTVDAHEQYF